This T cell receptor (beta chain) came from a study of PD-1 blockade in classical Hodgkin lymphoma. Study-wide background: Patients had nivolumab dosed at 3 mg/kg, delivered intravenously every 2 weeks. General study findings and limits: TCR diversity at baseline was reported to be reduced in newly diagnosed patients relative to healthy donors. The baseline diversity of complete responders showed similarity to that of newly diagnosed patients. CD8+ TCR diversity did not rise significantly by C4D1, unlike CD4+.

Deletions cut 1 base from V and 8 bases from J, with 21 bases between. The CDR3 length is 17 residues. The germline V gene has CDR1 LNHDA and CDR2 SQIVND (reference sequence). Autologous stem cell transplantation was followed by relapse in every patient, and brentuximab vedotin exposure varied. This clone was counted only a few times. Its antigen is unidentified. Sequencing used immunoSEQ multiplex PCR; TCRdb keeps in-frame clones, though not all of them. The table has 40,000 to 60,000 clones, about two thirds seen once; the top ten hold over 13%. The V call is TRBV19, the J call TRBJ2-1; maybe TRBD2 (6 bases). The receptor was isolated from a human donor with classical Hodgkin lymphoma. The source material was peripheral blood mononuclear cells (PBMCs), sampled before the second cycle of nivolumab. In DNA form, the CDR3 reads TGTGCCAGTAGTATAGCCCTACGGGGAGGAAGTTGGGATGAGCAGTTCTTC. Protein product: CASSIALRGGSWDEQFF.